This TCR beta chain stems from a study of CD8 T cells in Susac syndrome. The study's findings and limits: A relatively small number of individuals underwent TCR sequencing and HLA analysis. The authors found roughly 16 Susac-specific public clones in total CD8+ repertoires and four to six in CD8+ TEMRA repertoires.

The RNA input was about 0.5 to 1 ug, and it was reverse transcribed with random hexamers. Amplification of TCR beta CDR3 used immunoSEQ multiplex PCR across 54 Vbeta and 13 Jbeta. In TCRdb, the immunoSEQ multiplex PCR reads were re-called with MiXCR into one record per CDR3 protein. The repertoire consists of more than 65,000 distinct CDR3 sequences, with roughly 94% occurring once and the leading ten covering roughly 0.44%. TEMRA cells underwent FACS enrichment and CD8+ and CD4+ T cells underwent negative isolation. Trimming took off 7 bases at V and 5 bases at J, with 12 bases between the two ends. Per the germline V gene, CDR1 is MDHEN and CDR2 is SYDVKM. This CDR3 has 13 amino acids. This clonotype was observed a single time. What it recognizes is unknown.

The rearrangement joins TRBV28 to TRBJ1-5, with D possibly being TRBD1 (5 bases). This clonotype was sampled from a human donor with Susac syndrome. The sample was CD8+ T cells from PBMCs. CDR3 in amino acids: CASTAGGDQPQHF. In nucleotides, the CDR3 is TGTGCCAGCACGGCCGGAGGGGATCAGCCCCAGCATTTT.